The entry below gives a single TCR beta chain sequence along with its context. The antigen remains unidentified. The sample originates from a study of somatic mutations in cytotoxic T cells in rheumatoid arthritis. Overall study: Immediately following diagnosis and ahead of any treatment, patient blood (around 30 ml EDTA) was drawn. Study-level points and caveats: With 65 patients examined, 7 or 8 had a largest CD8+ clone exceeding 20% of CD8+ cells. Expanded CD8+ clones had unknown antigen targets.

Profiling relied on immunoSEQ multiplex PCR, and the TCRdb table lists in-frame clones only, not all of them. The repertoire holds more than 7,000 clones, about 79% seen once, with just over 35% in the top ten. The CDR3 has 16 amino acids. The V segment lost 2 bases and the J segment 0 bases; nucleotides outside the gene matches: 5. Germline CDR1 MNHEY, CDR2 SMNVEV (reference sequence). Sequences were obtained from CD8+ T cells sorted from blood. This TCR was sampled from an adult with rheumatoid arthritis. V gene TRBV27 combines with J gene TRBJ2-7; 9 positions agree with TRBD2. CDR3 protein: CASSLTGLAPSYEQYF. The CDR3 DNA follows: TGTGCCAGCAGTTTAACCGGACTAGCGCCCTCCTACGAGCAGTACTTC.